This paragraph covers one TCR beta chain sequence. No antigen is known for it. CD45RO-negative, CCR7-positively selected cells formed the naive CD8 fraction, excluding terminally differentiated effector memory CD45RA+ cells. Trimming took off 1 base at V and 1 base at J, with 10 bases between the two ends. The germline V gene encodes CDR1 SGHAT and CDR2 FQNNGV. The CDR3 sequence is 15 residues long. This entry comes from a study of shared clonotypes between healthy human individuals. Points from the study as a whole: Genetic and exposure-history diversity was limited by the small donor number.

Authors' methods: ImmunoSEQ yielded junction-only sequences lacking quality scores, so filtering differed. Sequenced by immunoSEQ multiplex PCR; TCRdb stores in-frame clones only, minus some. That table is the source of V, J and clone size, and D and trimming were worked out from the DNA. The sample records about 2.1 million clones, just under 95% being singletons. The gene calls are TRBV11-2 and TRBJ2-5; D is uncertain. This TCR came from a young man in good health. Some clones in this sample may be carry-over from other donors' samples. Sample: naive CD8+ T cells from PBMCs. The CDR3 DNA sequence: TGTGCCAGCAGCTTAGCAATATCCCTCCAAGAGACCCAGTACTTC. This sequence encodes CASSLAISLQETQYF.